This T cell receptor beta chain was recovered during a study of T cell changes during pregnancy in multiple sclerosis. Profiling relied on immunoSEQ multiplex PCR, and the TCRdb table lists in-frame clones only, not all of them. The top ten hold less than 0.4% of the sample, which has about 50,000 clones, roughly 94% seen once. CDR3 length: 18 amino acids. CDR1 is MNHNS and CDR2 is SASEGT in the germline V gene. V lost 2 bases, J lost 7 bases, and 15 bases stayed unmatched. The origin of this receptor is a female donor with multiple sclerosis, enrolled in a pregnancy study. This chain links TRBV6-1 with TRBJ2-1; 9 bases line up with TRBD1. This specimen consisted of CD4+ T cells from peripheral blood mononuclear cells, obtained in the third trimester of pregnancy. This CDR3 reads CASSESPTTGGIRNEQFF. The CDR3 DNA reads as TGTGCCAGCAGTGAAAGCCCTACGACAGGGGGGATTAGGAATGAGCAGTTCTTC.